This T cell receptor beta chain appears in the sequencing data of a study of OX40 agonist ivuxolimab in advanced cancers. Study-level findings and limits: Low levels of normalized T-cell clonal expansion also appeared in some nonresponders.

Assay used: immunoSEQ multiplex PCR; TCRdb lists only in-frame clones, some missing. The data show more than 55,000 clones, 82% seen once. The table lists this clone with a count of one. The antigen is not known. Sequenced here: CD4+ or CD8+ T cells sorted from blood, sampled in a trial of the OX40 agonist ivuxolimab. The TCR originated in an adult with an advanced solid tumor such as melanoma, head and neck, liver or kidney cancer.

The CDR3 DNA reads as TGTGCCAGTCCACATCCTAACTATGGCTACACCTTC. This codes for CASPHPNYGYTF. J is TRBJ1-2 and V is TRBV6-4; D is unresolved. There are 12 residues in the CDR3. The V end was cut by 9 bases, the J end by 0 bases, with 8 bases between. Germline loops: CDR1 MRHNA, CDR2 SNTAGT.